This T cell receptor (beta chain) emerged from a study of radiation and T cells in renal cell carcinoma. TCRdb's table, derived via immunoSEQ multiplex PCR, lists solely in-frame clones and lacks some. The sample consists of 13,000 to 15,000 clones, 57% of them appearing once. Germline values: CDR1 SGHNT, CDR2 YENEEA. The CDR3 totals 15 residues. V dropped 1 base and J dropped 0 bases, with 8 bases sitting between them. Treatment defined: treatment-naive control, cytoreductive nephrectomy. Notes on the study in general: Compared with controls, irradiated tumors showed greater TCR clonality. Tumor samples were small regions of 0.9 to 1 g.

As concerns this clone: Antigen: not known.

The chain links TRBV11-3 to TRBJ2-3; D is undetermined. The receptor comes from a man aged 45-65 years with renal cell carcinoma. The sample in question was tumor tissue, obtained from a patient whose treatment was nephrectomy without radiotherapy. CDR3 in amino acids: CASSLGVQSTDTQYF. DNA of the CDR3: TGTGCCAGCAGCTTAGGTGTGCAGAGCACAGATACGCAGTATTTT.